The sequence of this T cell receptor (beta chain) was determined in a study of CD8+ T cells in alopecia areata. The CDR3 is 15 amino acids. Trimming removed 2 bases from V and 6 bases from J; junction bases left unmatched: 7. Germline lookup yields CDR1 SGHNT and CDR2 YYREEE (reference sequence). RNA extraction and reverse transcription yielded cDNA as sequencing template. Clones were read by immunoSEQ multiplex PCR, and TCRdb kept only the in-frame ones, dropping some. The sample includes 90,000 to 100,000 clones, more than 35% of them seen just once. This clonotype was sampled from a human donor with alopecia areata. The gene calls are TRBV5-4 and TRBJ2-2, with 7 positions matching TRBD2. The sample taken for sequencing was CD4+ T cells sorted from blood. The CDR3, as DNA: TGTGCCAGCAGCTTCCCCTCCCGGGGGGCCGGGGAGCTGTTTTTT. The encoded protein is CASSFPSRGAGELFF.